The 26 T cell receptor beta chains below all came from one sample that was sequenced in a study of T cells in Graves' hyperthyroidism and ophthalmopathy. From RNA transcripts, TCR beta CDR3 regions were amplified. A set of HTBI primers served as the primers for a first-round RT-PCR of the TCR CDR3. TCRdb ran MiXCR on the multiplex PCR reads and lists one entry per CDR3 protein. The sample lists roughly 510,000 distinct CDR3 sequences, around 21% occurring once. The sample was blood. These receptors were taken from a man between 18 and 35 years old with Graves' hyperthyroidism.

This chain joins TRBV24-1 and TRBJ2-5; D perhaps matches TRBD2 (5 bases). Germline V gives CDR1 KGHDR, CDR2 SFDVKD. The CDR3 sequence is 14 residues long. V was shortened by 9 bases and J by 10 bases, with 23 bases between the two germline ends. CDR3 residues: CATQTQLSGEGQYF. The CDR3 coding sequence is TGTGCCACCCAGACACAACTATCCGGAGAGGGCCAGTACTTC.

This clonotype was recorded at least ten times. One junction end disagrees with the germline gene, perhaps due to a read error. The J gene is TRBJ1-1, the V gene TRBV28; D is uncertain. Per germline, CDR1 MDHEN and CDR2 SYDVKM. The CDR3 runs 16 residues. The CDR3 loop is CASSYSCMEVNSEAFF. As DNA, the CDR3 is TGTGCCAGCAGTTACTCCTGCATGGAGGTGAACAGTGAAGCTTTCTTT.

CDR3 bases: TGTGCCAGCAGTTTATTTGGACAGGGTAATTCACCCCTCCACTTT. This codes for CASSLFGQGNSPLHF. This chain uses TRBV28 with TRBJ1-6; 8 bases align to TRBD1. This CDR3 comprises 15 residues. CDR1 is MDHEN, CDR2 SYDVKM, per germline. V dropped 1 base and J dropped 6; count of bases not matched to a gene: 2.

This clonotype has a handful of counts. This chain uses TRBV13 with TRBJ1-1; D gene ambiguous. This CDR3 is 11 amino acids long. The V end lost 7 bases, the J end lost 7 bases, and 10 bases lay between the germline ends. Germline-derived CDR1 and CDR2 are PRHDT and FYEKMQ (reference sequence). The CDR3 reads CASILGSEAFF. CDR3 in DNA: TGTGCCAGCATCTTGGGGAGTGAAGCTTTCTTT.

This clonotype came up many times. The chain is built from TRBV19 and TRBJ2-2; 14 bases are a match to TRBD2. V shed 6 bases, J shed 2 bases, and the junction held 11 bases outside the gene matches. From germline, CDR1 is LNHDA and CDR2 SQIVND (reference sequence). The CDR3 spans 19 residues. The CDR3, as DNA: TGTGCCAGTAGACTACTTGGACTAGCGGGGGGCCAAAACACCGGGGAGCTGTTTTTT. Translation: CASRLLGLAGGQNTGELFF.

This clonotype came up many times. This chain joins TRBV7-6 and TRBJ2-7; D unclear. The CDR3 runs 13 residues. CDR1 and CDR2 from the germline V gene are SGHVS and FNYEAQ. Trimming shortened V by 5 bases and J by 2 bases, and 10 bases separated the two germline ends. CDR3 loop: CASSQNEAYEQYF. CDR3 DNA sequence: TGTGCCAGCAGCCAAAATGAGGCCTACGAGCAGTACTTC.

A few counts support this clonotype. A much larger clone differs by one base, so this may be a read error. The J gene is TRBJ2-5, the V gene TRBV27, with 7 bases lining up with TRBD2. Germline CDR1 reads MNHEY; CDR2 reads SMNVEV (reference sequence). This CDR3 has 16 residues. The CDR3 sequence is CASSPLPASGEESQYF. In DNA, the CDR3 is TGTGCCAGCAGTCCCCTCCCGGCTAGCGGAGAAGAGAGCCAGTACTTC.

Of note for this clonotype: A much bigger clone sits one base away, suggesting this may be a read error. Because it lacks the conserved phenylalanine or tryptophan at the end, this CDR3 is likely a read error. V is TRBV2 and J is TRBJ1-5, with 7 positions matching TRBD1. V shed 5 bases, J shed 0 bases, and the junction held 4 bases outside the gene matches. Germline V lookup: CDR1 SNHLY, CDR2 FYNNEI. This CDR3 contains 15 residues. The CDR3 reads CASSSGTDSNQPQHY. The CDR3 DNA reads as TGTGCCAGCAGTTCCGGGACAGATAGCAATCAGCCCCAGCATTAT.

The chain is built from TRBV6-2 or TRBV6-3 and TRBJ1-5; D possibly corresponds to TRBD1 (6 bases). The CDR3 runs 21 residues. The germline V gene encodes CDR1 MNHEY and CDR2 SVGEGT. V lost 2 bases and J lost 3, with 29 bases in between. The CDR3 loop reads CASSYDQSKGGDASNNQPQHF. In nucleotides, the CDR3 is TGTGCCAGCAGTTACGACCAGAGCAAAGGGGGAGACGCTTCTAACAATCAGCCCCAGCATTTT.

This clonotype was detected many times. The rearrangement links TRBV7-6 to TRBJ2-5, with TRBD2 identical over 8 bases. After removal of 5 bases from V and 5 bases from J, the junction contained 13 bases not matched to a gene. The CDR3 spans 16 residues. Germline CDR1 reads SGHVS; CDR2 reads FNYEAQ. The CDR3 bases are TGTGCCAGCAGCCCCCGAGCACCCAGCGGGGGTGAGACCCAGTACTTC. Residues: CASSPRAPSGGETQYF.

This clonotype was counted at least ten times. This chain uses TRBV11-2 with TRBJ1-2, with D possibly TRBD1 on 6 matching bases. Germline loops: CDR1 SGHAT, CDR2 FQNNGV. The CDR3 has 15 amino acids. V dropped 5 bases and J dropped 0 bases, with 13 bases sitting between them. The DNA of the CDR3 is TGTGCCAGCAGCCCGGGACATCGCCCTAACTATGGCTACACCTTC. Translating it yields CASSPGHRPNYGYTF.

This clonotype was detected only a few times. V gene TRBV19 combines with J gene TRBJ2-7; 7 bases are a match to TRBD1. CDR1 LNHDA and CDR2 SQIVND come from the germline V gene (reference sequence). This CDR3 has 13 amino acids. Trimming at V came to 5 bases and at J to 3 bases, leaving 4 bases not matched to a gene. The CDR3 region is CASSQYRGYEQYF. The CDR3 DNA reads TGTGCCAGTAGTCAATACAGGGGCTACGAGCAGTACTTC.

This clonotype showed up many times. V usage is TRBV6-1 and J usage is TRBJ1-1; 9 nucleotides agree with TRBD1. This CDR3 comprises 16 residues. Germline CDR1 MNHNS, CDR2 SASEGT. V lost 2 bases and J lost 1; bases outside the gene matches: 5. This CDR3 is CASSESETGGNTEAFF. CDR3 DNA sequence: TGTGCCAGCAGTGAAAGTGAGACAGGGGGGAACACTGAAGCTTTCTTT.

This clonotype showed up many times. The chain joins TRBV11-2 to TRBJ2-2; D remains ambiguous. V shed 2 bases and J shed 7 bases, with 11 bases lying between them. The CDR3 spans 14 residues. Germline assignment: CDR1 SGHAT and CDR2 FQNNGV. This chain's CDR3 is CASSLSQYDGELFF. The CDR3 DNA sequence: TGTGCCAGCAGCTTAAGTCAGTATGACGGGGAGCTGTTTTTT. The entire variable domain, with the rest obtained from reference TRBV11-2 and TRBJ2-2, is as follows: EAGVAQSPRYKIIEKRQSVAFWCNPISGHATLYWYQQILGQGPKLLIQFQNNGVVDDSQLPKDRFSAERLKGVDSTLKIQPAKLEDSAVYLCASSLSQYDGELFFGEGSRLTVL.

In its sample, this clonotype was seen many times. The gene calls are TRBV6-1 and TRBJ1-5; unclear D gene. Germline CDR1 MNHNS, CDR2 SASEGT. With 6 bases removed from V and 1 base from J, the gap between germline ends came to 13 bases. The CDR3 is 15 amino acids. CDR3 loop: CASSREATSNQPQHF. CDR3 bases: TGTGCCAGCAGCCGAGAGGCTACAAGCAATCAGCCCCAGCATTTT.

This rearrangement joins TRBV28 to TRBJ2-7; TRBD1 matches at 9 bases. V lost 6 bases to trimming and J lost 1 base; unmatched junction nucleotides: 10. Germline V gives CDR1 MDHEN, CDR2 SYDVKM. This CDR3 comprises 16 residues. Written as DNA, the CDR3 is TGTGCCAGCAGCCTGGGACAGGGTCAACCTTCCTACGAGCAGTACTTC. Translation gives CASSLGQGQPSYEQYF.

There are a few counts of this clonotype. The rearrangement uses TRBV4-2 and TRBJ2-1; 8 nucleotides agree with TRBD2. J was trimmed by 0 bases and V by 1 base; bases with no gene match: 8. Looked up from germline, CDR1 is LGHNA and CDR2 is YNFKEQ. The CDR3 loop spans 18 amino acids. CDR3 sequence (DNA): TGTGCCAGCAGCCAAGCTCAGCGGGGGCTCAACTCCTACAATGAGCAGTTCTTC. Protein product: CASSQAQRGLNSYNEQFF.

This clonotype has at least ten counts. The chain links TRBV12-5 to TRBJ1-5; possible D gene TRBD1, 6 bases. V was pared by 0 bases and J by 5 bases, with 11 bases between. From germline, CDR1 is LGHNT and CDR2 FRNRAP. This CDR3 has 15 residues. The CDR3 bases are TGTGCTAGTGGTTTGGTTGGACAGCTTGATCAGCCCCAGCATTTT. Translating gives CASGLVGQLDQPQHF.

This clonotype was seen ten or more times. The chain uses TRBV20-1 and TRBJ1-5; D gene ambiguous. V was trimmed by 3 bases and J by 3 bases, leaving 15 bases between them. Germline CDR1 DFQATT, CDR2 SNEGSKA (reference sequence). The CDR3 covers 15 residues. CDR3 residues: CSASIVTGSNQPQHF. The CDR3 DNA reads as TGCAGTGCTAGCATCGTTACGGGGTCCAATCAGCCCCAGCATTTT.

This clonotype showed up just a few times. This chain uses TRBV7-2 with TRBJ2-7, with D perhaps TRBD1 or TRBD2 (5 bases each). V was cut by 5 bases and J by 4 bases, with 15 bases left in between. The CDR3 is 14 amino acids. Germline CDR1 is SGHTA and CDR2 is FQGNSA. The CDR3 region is CASSVGTMVYEQYF. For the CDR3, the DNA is TGTGCCAGCAGCGTTGGGACCATGGTTTACGAGCAGTACTTC.

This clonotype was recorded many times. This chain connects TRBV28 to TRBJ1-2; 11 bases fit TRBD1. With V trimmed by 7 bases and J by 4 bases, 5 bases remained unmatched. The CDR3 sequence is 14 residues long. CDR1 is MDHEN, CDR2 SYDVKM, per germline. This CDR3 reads CASTPGQGVYGYTF. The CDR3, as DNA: TGTGCCAGCACCCCGGGACAGGGGGTCTATGGCTACACCTTC.

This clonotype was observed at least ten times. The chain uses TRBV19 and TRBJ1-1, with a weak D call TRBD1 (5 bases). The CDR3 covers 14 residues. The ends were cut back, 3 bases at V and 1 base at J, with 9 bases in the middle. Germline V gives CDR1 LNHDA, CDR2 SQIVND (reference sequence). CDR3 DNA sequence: TGTGCCAGTAGTATGGGGGTGGCGAACACTGAAGCTTTCTTT. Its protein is CASSMGVANTEAFF. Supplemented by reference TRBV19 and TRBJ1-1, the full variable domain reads DGGITQSPKYLFRKEGQNVTLSCEQNLNHDAMYWYRQDPGQGLRLIYYSQIVNDFQKGDIAEGYSVSREKKESFPLTVTSAQKNPTAFYLCASSMGVANTEAFFGQGTRLTVV.

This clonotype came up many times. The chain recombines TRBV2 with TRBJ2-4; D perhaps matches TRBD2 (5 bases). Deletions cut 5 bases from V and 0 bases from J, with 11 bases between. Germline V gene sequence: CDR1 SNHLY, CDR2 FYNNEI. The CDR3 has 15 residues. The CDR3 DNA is TGTGCCAGCAGTCCTACAACTAGAGCCAAAAACATTCAGTACTTC. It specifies CASSPTTRAKNIQYF.

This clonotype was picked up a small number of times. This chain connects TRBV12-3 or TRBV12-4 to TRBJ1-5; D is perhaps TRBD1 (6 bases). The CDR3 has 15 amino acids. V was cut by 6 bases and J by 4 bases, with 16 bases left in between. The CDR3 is CASRHGQFGNQPQHF. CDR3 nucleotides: TGTGCCAGCAGACACGGACAGTTCGGGAATCAGCCCCAGCATTTT.

CDR3 sequence: CASSWGTSDYEQYF. CDR3 sequence (DNA): TGTGCCAGCAGCTGGGGGACTAGCGACTACGAGCAGTACTTC. The chain links TRBV6-1 to TRBJ2-7, with 10 bases lining up with TRBD2. Germline V lookup: CDR1 MNHNS, CDR2 SASEGT. The J segment lost 3 bases and the V segment lost 6 bases, leaving 5 bases of the junction unmatched. The CDR3 is 14 residues long.

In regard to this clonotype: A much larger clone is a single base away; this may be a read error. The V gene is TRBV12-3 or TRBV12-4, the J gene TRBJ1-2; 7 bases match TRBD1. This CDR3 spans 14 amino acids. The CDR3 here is CASSEGTGDYGFTF. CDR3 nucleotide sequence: TGTGCCAGCAGTGAAGGAACAGGGGACTATGGCTTCACCTTC.